These 21 T cell receptor beta chains came from one sample sequenced in a study of OX40 agonist ivuxolimab in advanced cancers. Only in-frame clones appear in the TCRdb table, and some are missing; sequencing was by immunoSEQ multiplex PCR. Among tens of thousands of clones listed, nearly 90% were seen once. The starting material was CD4+ or CD8+ T cells sorted from blood, obtained in a trial of the OX40 agonist ivuxolimab. These receptors were collected from an adult with an advanced solid tumor such as melanoma, head and neck, liver or kidney cancer.

The J gene is TRBJ2-5, the V gene TRBV13, with unresolved D. This CDR3 has 14 residues. The ends were cut back, 1 base at V and 0 bases at J, with 6 bases in the middle. Germline loops: CDR1 PRHDT, CDR2 FYEKMQ (reference sequence). CDR3 in amino acids: CASSLVGYQETQYF. The CDR3 nucleotides read TGTGCCAGCAGCTTAGTGGGGTACCAAGAGACCCAGTACTTC.

V gene TRBV18 combines with J gene TRBJ2-5, with 10 nucleotides matching TRBD2. The germline V gene encodes CDR1 KGHSH and CDR2 LQKENI. The CDR3 is made up of 14 amino acids. Trimming took 6 bases from V and 1 from J; bases not matched to a gene: 2. The CDR3 spells CASSWTSGQETQYF. CDR3 nucleotide sequence: TGTGCCAGCTCCTGGACTAGCGGCCAAGAGACCCAGTACTTC.

V gene TRBV2 combines with J gene TRBJ1-5, with D possibly TRBD1 on 5 matching bases. CDR1 is SNHLY, CDR2 FYNNEI, per germline. V was pared by 10 bases and J by 6 bases, with 19 bases between. This CDR3 spans 14 amino acids. This CDR3 is CATGPRQGSQPQHF. The CDR3 nucleotides read TGTGCCACCGGCCCTAGGCAGGGTAGTCAGCCCCAGCATTTT.

The chain uses TRBV4-3 and TRBJ2-1; D gene unclear. In germline, CDR1 is LGHNA, CDR2 YSLEER. The CDR3 contains 15 residues. V was clipped by 4 bases and J by 3 bases, with 13 bases between them. For the CDR3, the DNA is TGCGCCAGCAGCCCGGATTACAATCTCTACAATGAGCAGTTCTTC. This translates into CASSPDYNLYNEQFF.

V and J are TRBV28 and TRBJ1-6, with D hard to call. Deletions cut 3 bases from V and 0 bases from J, with 6 bases between. CDR3 length equals 15 residues. Germline CDR1 MDHEN, CDR2 SYDVKM. This CDR3 is CASSLAVSYNSPLHF. CDR3 nucleotides: TGTGCCAGCAGTTTGGCCGTCTCCTATAATTCACCCCTCCACTTT.

J is TRBJ2-3 and V is TRBV6-5; 8 nucleotides line up with TRBD2. Per germline, CDR1 MNHEY and CDR2 SVGAGI. This CDR3 spans 16 amino acids. The V gene end was trimmed by 2 bases and the J gene end by 2 bases; junction bases not matched to a gene: 6. For the CDR3, the DNA is TGTGCCAGCAGTTACGCTCGGGGGGGGGCCACAGATACGCAGTATTTT. This sequence encodes CASSYARGGATDTQYF.

The chain employs TRBV25-1 and TRBJ1-2, with a tentative D call TRBD1 (5 bases). Germline values: CDR1 MGHDK, CDR2 SYGVNS. Trimming removed 4 bases from V and 5 bases from J, with 11 bases in between. This CDR3 comprises 13 residues. The CDR3 DNA is TGTGCCAGCAGTGTAGAGGGGTATTATGGCTACACCTTC. It translates to CASSVEGYYGYTF.

DNA for the CDR3: TGTGCCAGCAGCTCAACAGGGATGGCAGATACGCAGTATTTT. The encoded protein is CASSSTGMADTQYF. The chain recombines TRBV13 with TRBJ2-3; TRBD1 is a possible D gene (6 bases). Per germline, CDR1 PRHDT and CDR2 FYEKMQ (reference sequence). V lost 4 bases to trimming and J lost 4 bases, with 12 bases between them. The CDR3 spans 14 residues.

The chain uses TRBV19 and TRBJ2-1; D is perhaps TRBD2 (6 bases). The CDR3 has 15 amino acids. The ends were cut back, 5 bases at V and 2 bases at J, with 13 bases in the middle. CDR1 and CDR2 (germline): LNHDA, SQIVND (reference sequence). CDR3 region: CASSLLGTPYNEQFF. The CDR3, as DNA: TGTGCCAGTAGTCTGCTGGGGACTCCCTACAATGAGCAGTTCTTC.

A remark on this clone: The same CDR3 is also encoded by other DNA sequences in this sample. The chain has TRBV28 and TRBJ2-2; D is perhaps TRBD1 or TRBD2 (5 bases each). Germline CDR1 reads MDHEN; CDR2 reads SYDVKM. The V end lost 1 base, the J end lost 5 bases, and 8 bases lay between the germline ends. This CDR3 is 14 amino acids long. The CDR3 DNA follows: TGTGCCAGCAGTTTATCTGGGGGAACCGGGGAGCTGTTTTTT. It translates to CASSLSGGTGELFF. Full variable domain (remainder filled in from reference TRBV28 and TRBJ2-2): DVKVTQSSRYLVKRTGEKVFLECVQDMDHENMFWYRQDPGLGLRLIYFSYDVKMKEKGDIPEGYSVSREKKERFSLILESASTNQTSMYLCASSLSGGTGELFFGEGSRLTVL.

The gene calls are TRBV18 and TRBJ2-3; tentative D call: TRBD2 (6 bases). V gave up 0 bases and J gave up 2 bases, with 15 bases separating them. The CDR3 covers 17 residues. Looked up from germline, CDR1 is KGHSH and CDR2 is LQKENI. The CDR3 coding sequence is TGTGCCAGCTCACCACCGGATTTTCTAGCGCACACAGATACGCAGTATTTT. This gives the protein CASSPPDFLAHTDTQYF.

V is TRBV5-4 and J is TRBJ2-2; D gene unclear. Trimming removed 1 base at V and 8 bases at J, with 9 bases between. The CDR3 spans 13 residues. Germline CDR1 SGHNT, CDR2 YYREEE (reference sequence). In nucleotides, the CDR3 is TGTGCCAGCAGCTTGTCCCAACCGGGGGAGCTGTTTTTT. Protein product: CASSLSQPGELFF. The whole variable domain, remainder taken from reference TRBV5-4 and TRBJ2-2, is ETGVTQSPTHLIKTRGQQVTLRCSSQSGHNTVSWYQQALGQGPQFIFQYYREEENGRGNFPPRFSGLQFPNYSSELNVNALELDDSALYLCASSLSQPGELFFGEGSRLTVL.

Only one count was recorded for this clone. V usage is TRBV30 and J usage is TRBJ2-3; perhaps TRBD2 as D (6 bases). V was shortened by 0 bases and J by 5 bases, with 15 bases between the two germline ends. The CDR3 totals 15 residues. Germline V lookup: CDR1 GTSNPN, CDR2 SVGIG (reference sequence). For the CDR3, the DNA is TGTGCCTGGAGTGTAGGAGCCGGGGGTATAGATACGCAGTATTTT. Protein product: CAWSVGAGGIDTQYF.

The chain couples TRBV6-4 to TRBJ1-1, with D uncertain. Germline CDR1 reads MRHNA; CDR2 reads SNTAGT. V was trimmed by 3 bases and J by 1 base, leaving 3 bases between them. The CDR3 has 12 residues. CDR3 nucleotides: TGTGCCAGCAGTGAGGGGAACACTGAAGCTTTCTTT. It encodes CASSEGNTEAFF.

The chain uses TRBV11-2 and TRBJ2-5, with 14 nucleotides matching TRBD2. Losses at the gene ends were 5 bases for V and 5 bases for J; bases not matched to a gene: 16. Germline-derived CDR1 and CDR2 are SGHAT and FQNNGV. CDR3 size: 19 residues. The chain's CDR3 is CASSQGVMTSGGGTETQYF. CDR3 nucleotide sequence: TGTGCCAGCAGCCAAGGGGTGATGACTAGCGGGGGGGGCACGGAGACCCAGTACTTC.

The chain joins TRBV9 to TRBJ1-3; D gene ambiguous. Trimming shortened V by 0 bases and J by 2 bases, and 6 bases separated the two germline ends. The CDR3 covers 14 residues. In germline, CDR1 is SGDLS, CDR2 YYNGEE. The CDR3 nucleotides read TGTGCCAGCAGCGTAGGGTACCCTGGAAACACCATATATTTT. Its translation is CASSVGYPGNTIYF.

This chain joins TRBV27 and TRBJ2-7; 11 bases are shared with TRBD1. V lost 4 bases, J lost 0 bases, and 2 bases stayed unmatched. The CDR3 spans 15 residues. Germline values: CDR1 MNHEY, CDR2 SMNVEV (reference sequence). For the CDR3, the DNA is TGTGCCAGCAGTTCCGGACAGGGGGCCTCCTACGAGCAGTACGTC. This codes for CASSSGQGASYEQYV.

The chain combines TRBV6-5 with TRBJ2-7; possible D gene TRBD1, 6 bases. Germline CDR1 is MNHEY and CDR2 is SVGAGI. The V gene lost 0 bases and the J gene lost 4 bases, with 13 bases spanning the gap. The CDR3 covers 15 residues. CDR3 coding DNA: TGTGCCAGCAGTTACTCGAATTGGGGGCTATACGAGCAGTACTTC. It translates to CASSYSNWGLYEQYF.

V usage is TRBV19 and J usage is TRBJ1-3; D gene ambiguous. The CDR3 extends over 13 amino acids. Germline assignment: CDR1 LNHDA and CDR2 SQIVND (reference sequence). The V end was cut by 5 bases, the J end by 7 bases, with 12 bases between. Written as DNA, the CDR3 is TGTGCCAGTAGTCCGGCCAGAGGGAACACCATATATTTT. Its translation: CASSPARGNTIYF.

The CDR3 DNA is TGTGCCACCTCCCTCACAGCCCTCACCAGCGAGCAGTACGTC. Translated, it gives CATSLTALTSEQYV. The rearrangement uses TRBV27 and TRBJ2-7; D gene uncertain. The germline V gene has CDR1 MNHEY and CDR2 SMNVEV (reference sequence). V was pared by 10 bases and J by 6 bases, with 22 bases between. The CDR3 has 14 residues.

The V gene is TRBV7-8, the J gene TRBJ2-1; D unclear. CDR1 is SGHVS and CDR2 is FQNEAQ in the germline V gene. The CDR3 is made up of 12 amino acids. Trimming removed 0 bases at V and 6 bases at J, with 3 bases between. CDR3 sequence reads: CASSLAFNEQFF. The CDR3 region has the DNA TGTGCCAGCAGCTTAGCATTCAATGAGCAGTTCTTC. Looking up the rest from reference TRBV7-8 and TRBJ2-1 gives the full variable domain: GAGVSQSPRYKVAKRGQDVALRCDPISGHVSLFWYQQALGQGPEFLTYFQNEAQLDKSGLPSDRFFAERPEGSVSTLKIQRTQQEDSAVYLCASSLAFNEQFFGPGTRLTVL.